Below, 13 T cell receptor beta chains from the same sample are listed, as sequenced in a study of T cells in Graves' hyperthyroidism and ophthalmopathy. Amplification of TCR beta CDR3 regions used RNA as the template. The TCR CDR3 first-round RT-PCR relied on the HTBI primer set. Each CDR3 protein gets one entry after TCRdb re-called the multiplex PCR reads with MiXCR. The sample carries approximately 510,000 distinct CDR3 sequences, about 45% recorded once. The sequenced sample was peripheral blood or thyroid tissue (not recorded which). Receptor source: an adult woman with Graves' disease, either hyperthyroidism or ophthalmopathy (not recorded which).

This clonotype was recorded a few times. The CDR3 DNA is TGCAGTGCTGCCCCCGGGACAGGGGGCACTGGCTACACCTTC. It yields the protein CSAAPGTGGTGYTF. V and J are TRBV20-1 and TRBJ1-2; 12 nucleotides align to TRBD1. Germline V gene data show CDR1 as DFQATT and CDR2 as SNEGSKA (reference sequence). The CDR3 is 14 residues long. Trimming removed 5 bases from V and 7 bases from J; junction bases left unmatched: 8.

The sample holds many counts of this clonotype. The genes are TRBV3-1 and TRBJ2-7; 9 bases match TRBD2. Germline V gene sequence: CDR1 LGHDT, CDR2 YNNKEL (reference sequence). Trimming at V came to 4 bases and at J to 5 bases, leaving 3 bases not matched to a gene. This CDR3 contains 13 residues. CDR3 loop: CASSRREGHEQYF. The CDR3 bases are TGTGCCAGCAGCCGGCGGGAGGGCCACGAGCAGTACTTC.

For the CDR3, the DNA is TGTGCCAGCAGCCCAGTGGCTACCGGGGTCCAAGAGACCCAGTACTTC. It encodes CASSPVATGVQETQYF. This chain links TRBV7-9 with TRBJ2-5, with TRBD2 as a possible D gene (5 bases). Per the germline V gene, CDR1 is SEHNR and CDR2 is FQNEAQ (reference sequence). V gave up 5 bases and J gave up 1 base, with 17 bases separating them. The CDR3 length is 16 residues.

There are many counts of this clonotype. The J gene is TRBJ1-1, the V gene TRBV7-9, with 9 bases lining up with TRBD1. CDR1 is SEHNR and CDR2 is FQNEAQ in the germline V gene (reference sequence). Losses at the gene ends were 7 bases for V and 4 bases for J; bases not matched to a gene: 10. CDR3 length equals 15 residues. CDR3 sequence reads: CASTWSTGGFTEAFF. The CDR3 DNA is TGTGCCAGCACGTGGTCCACAGGGGGCTTCACTGAAGCTTTCTTT. The whole variable domain, filled in from reference TRBV7-9 and TRBJ1-1, reads DTGVSQNPRHKITKRGQNVTFRCDPISEHNRLYWYRQTLGQGPEFLTYFQNEAQLEKSRLLSDRFSAERPKGSFSTLEIQRTEQGDSAMYLCASTWSTGGFTEAFFGQGTRLTVV.

With respect to this clonotype: A junction end diverges from the germline sequence, so it may reflect a read error. This rearrangement joins TRBV7-2 to TRBJ1-1, with 7 bases that match TRBD1. The CDR3 runs to 14 residues. Germline lookup yields CDR1 SGHTA and CDR2 FQGNSA. The CDR3 region has the DNA TGTGCCAGCAGCTTTGCGGGACAGAACACTGAAGCTTCCTTT. It specifies CASSFAGQNTEASF.

The chain is built from TRBV5-1 and TRBJ1-2, with D hard to call. The V end lost 0 bases, the J end lost 3 bases, and 12 bases lay between the germline ends. CDR3 length equals 15 residues. Germline CDR1 SGHRS, CDR2 YFSETQ. The CDR3 nucleotides read TGCGCCAGCAGCTTGGGGCCGGCAGGAGACTATGGCTACACCTTC. This sequence encodes CASSLGPAGDYGYTF.

This chain uses TRBV5-6 with TRBJ2-2; 8 nucleotides align to TRBD2. The J segment lost 0 bases and the V segment lost 4 bases, leaving 8 bases of the junction unmatched. The germline V gene encodes CDR1 SGHDT and CDR2 YYEEEE. The CDR3 loop spans 17 amino acids. This CDR3 is CASSQTTSGANTGELFF. DNA of the CDR3: TGTGCCAGCAGCCAAACAACTAGCGGTGCGAACACCGGGGAGCTGTTTTTT.

There are many counts of this clonotype. V and J are TRBV5-1 and TRBJ1-3; D gene unclear. This CDR3 spans 15 amino acids. Germline CDR1 and CDR2: SGHRS and YFSETQ. V lost 0 bases and J 0 bases, leaving 7 bases between the germline ends. DNA of the CDR3: TGCGCCAGCAGCTTGGACGCCGGCTCTGGAAACACCATATATTTT. It codes for CASSLDAGSGNTIYF.

The genes are TRBV20-1 and TRBJ1-1; TRBD1 matches at 9 bases. The CDR3 runs 13 residues. J lost 5 bases, V lost 6 bases, and 7 bases had no gene match. Germline V gene sequence: CDR1 DFQATT, CDR2 SNEGSKA (reference sequence). DNA of the CDR3: TGCAGTGCCGTCGAGACAGGGGGAACTGAAGCTTTCTTT. Protein product: CSAVETGGTEAFF.

This clonotype has at least ten counts. The chain joins TRBV28 to TRBJ2-6, with D unresolved. The germline V and J ends were trimmed by 5 bases and 0 bases, with 5 bases remaining between them. Germline CDR1 and CDR2: MDHEN and SYDVKM. CDR3 length: 14 residues. DNA of the CDR3: TGTGCCAGCAGTGTAAGCTCTGGGGCCAACGTCCTGACTTTC. Its translation is CASSVSSGANVLTF.

This clonotype was seen repeatedly, ten times or more. The chain has TRBV7-8 and TRBJ2-2; unclear D gene. There are 15 residues in the CDR3. Trimming cost V 4 bases and J 5 bases, with 14 bases left between them. Germline assignment: CDR1 SGHVS and CDR2 FQNEAQ. CDR3 sequence: CASSSNIMRTGELFF. The CDR3 DNA reads TGTGCCAGCAGCTCTAACATAATGAGAACCGGGGAGCTGTTTTTT.

The CDR3 DNA follows: TGTGCCATCAGTCCCTTTGGCAGAGCCGAGCAGTACTTC. The encoded protein is CAISPFGRAEQYF. The chain employs TRBV10-3 and TRBJ2-7; D remains ambiguous. The CDR3 is 13 residues long. Trimming stripped 5 bases from V and 6 bases from J, with 14 bases between. CDR1 is ENHRY, CDR2 SYGVKD, per germline.

This clonotype was seen at least ten times. The J gene is TRBJ2-6, the V gene TRBV30; no clear D. Between the trimmed V and J ends, which lost 5 bases and 2 bases, there was a span of 10 bases. Germline V gene data show CDR1 as GTSNPN and CDR2 as SVGIG (reference sequence). The CDR3 contains 14 residues. Written as DNA, the CDR3 is TGTGCCTGGGTTCGTCTTGCTGGGGCCAACGTCCTGACTTTC. Translating it yields CAWVRLAGANVLTF.